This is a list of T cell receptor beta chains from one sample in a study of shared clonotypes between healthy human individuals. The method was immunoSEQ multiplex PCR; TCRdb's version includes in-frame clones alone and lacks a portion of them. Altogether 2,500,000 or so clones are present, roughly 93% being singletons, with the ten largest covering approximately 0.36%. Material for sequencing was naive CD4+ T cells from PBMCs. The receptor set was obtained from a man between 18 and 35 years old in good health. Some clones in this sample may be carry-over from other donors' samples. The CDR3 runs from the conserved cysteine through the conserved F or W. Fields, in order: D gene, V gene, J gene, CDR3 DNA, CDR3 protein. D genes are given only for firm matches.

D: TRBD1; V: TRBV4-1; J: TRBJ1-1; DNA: TGCGCCAGCAGCCAAGTTCATTTCGGGGACAGATTGAACACTGAAGCTTTCTTT; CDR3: CASSQVHFGDRLNTEAFF
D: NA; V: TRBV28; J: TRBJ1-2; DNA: TGTGCCAGCAGTTCCCCCCCGGGGGCCTATGGCTACACCTTC; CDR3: CASSSPPGAYGYTF
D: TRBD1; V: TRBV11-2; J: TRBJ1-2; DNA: TGTGCCAGCAGCTCAATTCGGACAGGTAGTCTCGCTAACTATGGCTACACCTTC; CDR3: CASSSIRTGSLANYGYTF
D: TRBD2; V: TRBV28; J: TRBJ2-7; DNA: TGTGCCAGCAGTCCTAGCGGGAGGTCCGCCTACGAGCAGTACTTC; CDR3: CASSPSGRSAYEQYF
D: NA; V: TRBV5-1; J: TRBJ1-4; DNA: TGCGCCAGCAGCCCGGTGGGTGTCAACCAAAAACTGTTTTTT; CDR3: CASSPVGVNQKLFF
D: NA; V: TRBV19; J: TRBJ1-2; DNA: TGTGCCAGTACACCAACGCGGGAGCTTCTAAGAAGCTATGGCTACACCTTC; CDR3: CASTPTRELLRSYGYTF
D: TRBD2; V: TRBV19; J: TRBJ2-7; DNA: TGTGCCAGCGCCCCCGGACTAGCGGGAACTCACGAGCAGTACTTC; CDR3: CASAPGLAGTHEQYF
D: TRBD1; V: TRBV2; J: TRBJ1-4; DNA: TGTGCCAGCAGCGGACAGGGGGCCTTTAGACTGTTTTTT; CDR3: CASSGQGAFRLFF
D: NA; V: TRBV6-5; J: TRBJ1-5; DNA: TGTGCCAGCAGTTACTCCAGGGGAAATCGGCCCCAGCATTTT; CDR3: CASSYSRGNRPQHF
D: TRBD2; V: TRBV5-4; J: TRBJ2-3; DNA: TGTGCCAGCAGCTCTCCTACTAGCGGGGTTAGCACAGATACGCAGTATTTT; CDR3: CASSSPTSGVSTDTQYF